Shown below are 5 T cell receptor beta chains from a single sample sequenced in a study of cytomegalovirus exposure and HLA in healthy donors. In the PCR, 60 Vbeta and 13 Jbeta primers were used. Some clones are missing from TCRdb's copy, which holds only in-frame ones; the method was immunoSEQ multiplex PCR. Of about 90,000 clones in the sample, roughly 70% are singletons; the top ten hold approximately 15%. Sequenced sample: PBMCs. Every receptor here comes from a woman aged 45-60 years in good health and CMV-seropositive.

This clone appeared a few times. The rearrangement uses TRBV6-6 and TRBJ1-4, with 9 bases matching TRBD1. V lost 9 bases to trimming and J lost 7 bases; unmatched junction nucleotides: 6. The CDR3 contains 13 residues. CDR1 is MNHNY, CDR2 SVGAGI, per germline (reference sequence). DNA of the CDR3: TGTGCCAGGATGGGACAGGGCGGTGAAAAACTGTTTTTT. Translated, it gives CARMGQGGEKLFF.

Comment on this clone: Different DNA sequences within this sample yield the same CDR3. The rearrangement joins TRBV4-3 to TRBJ2-7, with 9 bases that match TRBD2. With 0 bases clipped from V and 1 base from J, the junction kept 4 bases outside the gene matches. The CDR3 runs to 16 residues. The germline CDR1 and CDR2 sequences are LGHNA and YSLEER. Here the CDR3 reads CASSQDGSGSSYEQYF. CDR3 coding DNA: TGCGCCAGCAGCCAAGATGGTAGCGGGAGTTCCTACGAGCAGTACTTC.

This clone was detected once. This chain links TRBV4-3 with TRBJ1-6; D not certain. Germline V CDR1 and CDR2: LGHNA, YSLEER. V was shortened by 0 bases and J by 12 bases, with 15 bases between the two germline ends. The CDR3 is made up of 15 amino acids. The CDR3 loop reads CASSQDLRTTGPLHF. CDR3 coding DNA: TGCGCCAGCAGCCAAGATTTACGTACGACGGGACCCCTCCACTTT.

This clone was counted a few times. The gene calls are TRBV10-3 and TRBJ2-1; possibly TRBD1 for D (6 bases). This CDR3 region has 15 residues. CDR1 is ENHRY and CDR2 is SYGVKD in the germline V gene. Trimming removed 9 bases from V and 4 bases from J, with 19 bases in between. DNA for the CDR3: TGTGCCATTAGGGCCTTTGGACAGAATTACAATGAGCAGTTCTTC. Its translation: CAIRAFGQNYNEQFF.

This clone was seen a handful of times. The V gene is TRBV15, the J gene TRBJ2-7; D ambiguous. Germline V lookup: CDR1 LNHNV, CDR2 YYDKDF (reference sequence). CDR3 size: 13 residues. Trimming took off 5 bases at V and 2 bases at J, with 10 bases between the two ends. CDR3 residues: CATSPHLTYEQYF. The CDR3 DNA follows: TGTGCCACCAGCCCACACCTCACCTACGAGCAGTACTTC.